The clone carrying this T cell receptor (beta chain) was observed a few times. Its antigen remains unknown. Assay: immunoSEQ multiplex PCR; the TCRdb copy retains only in-frame clones and omits some. The sample lists more than 400,000 clones, approximately 80% occurring once. Healthy and HIV-negative, the adult donors had no recent acute infections or vaccinations. All the donors were Caucasian adults who lived in Nashville, Tennessee. This entry comes from a study of shared clonotypes between healthy human individuals. The V gene lost 3 bases and the J gene lost 4 bases, with 6 bases spanning the gap. This CDR3 has 13 residues. Germline V CDR1 and CDR2: MNHNS, SASEGT. Regarding the study as a whole: It was expected that sequencing depth would affect clonotype sharing among donors.

The receptor was derived from a woman in her thirties or forties in good health. Some clones in this sample may be carry-over from other donors' samples. Sequenced sample: PBMCs. V is TRBV6-1 and J is TRBJ2-2, with D uncertain. Written as DNA, the CDR3 is TGTGCCAGCAGTGATCGGTTCACCGGGGAGCTGTTTTTT. Amino acid sequence: CASSDRFTGELFF.